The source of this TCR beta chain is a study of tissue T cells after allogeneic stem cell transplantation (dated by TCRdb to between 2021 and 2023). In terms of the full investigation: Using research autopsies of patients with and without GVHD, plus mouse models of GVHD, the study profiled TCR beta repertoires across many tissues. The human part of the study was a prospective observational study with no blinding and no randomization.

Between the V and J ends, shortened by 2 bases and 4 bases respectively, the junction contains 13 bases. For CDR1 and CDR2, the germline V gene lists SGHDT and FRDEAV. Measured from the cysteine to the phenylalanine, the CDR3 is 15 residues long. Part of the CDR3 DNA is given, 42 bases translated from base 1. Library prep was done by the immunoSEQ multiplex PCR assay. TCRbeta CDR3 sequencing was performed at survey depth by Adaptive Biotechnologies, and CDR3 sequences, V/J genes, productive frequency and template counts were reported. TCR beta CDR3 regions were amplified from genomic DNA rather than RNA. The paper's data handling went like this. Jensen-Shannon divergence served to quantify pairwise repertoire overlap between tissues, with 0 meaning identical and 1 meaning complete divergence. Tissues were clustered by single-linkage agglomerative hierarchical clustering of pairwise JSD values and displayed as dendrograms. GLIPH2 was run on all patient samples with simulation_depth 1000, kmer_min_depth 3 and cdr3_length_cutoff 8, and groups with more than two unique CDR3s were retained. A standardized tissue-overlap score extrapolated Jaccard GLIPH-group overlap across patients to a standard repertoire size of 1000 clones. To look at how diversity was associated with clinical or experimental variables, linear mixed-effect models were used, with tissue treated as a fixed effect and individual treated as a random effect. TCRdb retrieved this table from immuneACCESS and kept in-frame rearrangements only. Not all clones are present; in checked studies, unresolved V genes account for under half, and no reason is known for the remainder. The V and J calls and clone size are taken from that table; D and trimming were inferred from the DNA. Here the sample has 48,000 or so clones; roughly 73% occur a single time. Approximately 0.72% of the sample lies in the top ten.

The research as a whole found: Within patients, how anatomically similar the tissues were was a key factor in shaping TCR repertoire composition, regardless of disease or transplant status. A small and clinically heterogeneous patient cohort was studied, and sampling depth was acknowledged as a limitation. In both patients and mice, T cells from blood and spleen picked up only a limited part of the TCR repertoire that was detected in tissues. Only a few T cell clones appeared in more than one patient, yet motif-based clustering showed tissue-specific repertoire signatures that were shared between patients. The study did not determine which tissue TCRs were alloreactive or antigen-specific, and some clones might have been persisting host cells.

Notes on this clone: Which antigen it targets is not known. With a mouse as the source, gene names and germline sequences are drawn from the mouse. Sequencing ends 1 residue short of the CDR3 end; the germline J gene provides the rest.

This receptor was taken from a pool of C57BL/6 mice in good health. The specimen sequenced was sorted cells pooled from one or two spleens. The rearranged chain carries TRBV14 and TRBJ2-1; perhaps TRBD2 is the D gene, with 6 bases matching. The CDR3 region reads CASSLSWGSYAEQFF. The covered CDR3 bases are TGTGCCAGCAGTTTAAGCTGGGGCTCATATGCTGAGCAGTTC.